The T cell receptor (beta chain) described here comes from a study of OX40 agonist ivuxolimab in advanced cancers. Regarding the study in general: Ivuxolimab, which targeted the costimulatory receptor OX40 (CD134), was an agonistic, fully human IgG2 monoclonal antibody. Intravenous ivuxolimab was administered to patients every 2 weeks at six dose levels: 0.01, 0.1, 0.3, 1.5, 3 and 10 mg/kg. Partial responses were achieved by three dose-escalation patients, of whom one had hepatocellular carcinoma and two had cutaneous melanoma. Patients were allowed to have had prior anti-PD-1, anti-PD-L1 or anti-CTLA-4 therapy, and 40% of the dose-escalation patients had been treated with checkpoint inhibitors. Of the roughly 53 patients in dose escalation, some 19 had hepatocellular carcinoma, about 15 had melanoma, 9 had renal cell carcinoma and 9 had head and neck cancer. The monotherapy dose-escalation portion (N ≈ 52 patients) of the phase I ivuxolimab trial is reported in the paper. The dose-escalation cohort was around 83% male with a mean age of approximately 60 years, ranging from roughly 23 to 79. The point of sequencing TCRbeta in the periphery was to test whether ivuxolimab changed TCR sequence diversity and drove clonal T-cell expansion.

Of note for this clone: Its antigen is unknown. No quality values exist for individual bases; no much larger clone is one base distant.

The trial excluded patients who had a history of autoimmune disease or who were on systemic immunosuppression. Peripheral blood for TCR sequencing was drawn from every dose cohort at baseline, at cycle 4 day 1 and at cycle 7 day 1. Samples came from an open-label, multicenter, first-in-human phase I dose-escalation trial of ivuxolimab. Adults with locally advanced or metastatic head and neck squamous cell, hepatocellular, melanoma or renal cell carcinoma were enrolled in the trial. Before TCR sequencing, CD4+ T cells and CD8+ T cells were sorted from peripheral blood as separate populations. For sequencing of the TCRbeta CDR3 region, genomic DNA was extracted from the sorted cells. The immunoSEQ Assay was used to sequence the TCRbeta CDR3 regions. Held by TCRdb, this immuneACCESS table contains in-frame sequences only and omits some clones. Under half of the omission traces to an unresolved V gene where checked; the cause of the rest is unknown. The sample yields tens of thousands of clones; about 90% were counted once. The ten largest clones take up roughly 1.1% of the sample.

On the study overall, not on this receptor specifically: The antigen specificity of the clonally expanded peripheral T cells was not determined. After ivuxolimab, expanded clones were on average more numerous among CD8+ T cells than among CD4+ T cells. Low levels of normalized T-cell clonal expansion were also seen in some nonresponding patients. In partial responders in the 0.1-3.0 mg/kg groups, normalized peripheral clonal expansion was found to be among the lowest, especially among CD8+ T cells. At doses from 0.1 to 3.0 mg/kg, clonal expansion was seen in both CD4+ and CD8+ blood T cells between baseline and week 6.

This TCR was sampled from an adult with an advanced solid tumor such as melanoma, head and neck, liver or kidney cancer. Here the sequenced sample was CD4+ or CD8+ T cells sorted from blood, taken in a trial of the OX40 agonist ivuxolimab.

The DNA sequence is TGTGCCAGCAGGGAACAGGGGGCTGAGCAGTACTTC. Its translation is CASREQGAEQYF. The rearrangement combines TRBV2 with TRBJ2-7; a stretch of 9 junction bases matches TRBD1. Reading from cysteine to phenylalanine, the CDR3 counts 12 amino acids. The CDR3 DNA has 36 bases and is translated from base 1. After removal of 6 bases from V and 7 bases from J, the junction retains 4 bases not matched to a gene. Sequences SNHLY (CDR1) and FYNNEI (CDR2) are obtained from the germline V gene.